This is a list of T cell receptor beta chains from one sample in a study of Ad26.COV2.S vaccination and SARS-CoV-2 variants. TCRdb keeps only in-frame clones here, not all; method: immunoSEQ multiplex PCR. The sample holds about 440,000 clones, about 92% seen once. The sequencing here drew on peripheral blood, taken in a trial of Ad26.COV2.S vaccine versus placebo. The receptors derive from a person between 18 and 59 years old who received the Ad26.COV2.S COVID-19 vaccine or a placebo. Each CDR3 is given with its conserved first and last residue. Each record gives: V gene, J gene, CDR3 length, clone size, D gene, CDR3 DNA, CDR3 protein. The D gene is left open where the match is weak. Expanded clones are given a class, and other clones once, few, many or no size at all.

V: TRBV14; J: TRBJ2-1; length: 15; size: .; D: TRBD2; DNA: TGTGCCAGCAGCCAAGGCGGGACTATGCCCAATGAGCAGTTCTTC; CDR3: CASSQGGTMPNEQFF
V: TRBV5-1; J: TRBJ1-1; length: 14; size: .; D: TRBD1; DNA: TGCGCCAGCAGCTCCGATGGACAGGACACTGAAGCTTTCTTT; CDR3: CASSSDGQDTEAFF
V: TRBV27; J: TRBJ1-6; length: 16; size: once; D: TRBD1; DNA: TGTGCCAGCAGGAAAGGTGGGGGACAGTTTAATTCACCCCTCCACTTT; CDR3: CASRKGGGQFNSPLHF
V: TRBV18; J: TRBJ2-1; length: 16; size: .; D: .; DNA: TGTGCCAGCTCACCCTTTGGTTGGGGGGCGAGCGATGAGCAGTTCTTC; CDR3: CASSPFGWGASDEQFF
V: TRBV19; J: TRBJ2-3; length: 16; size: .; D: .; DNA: TGTGCCAGTAGTACCCCGGCAGGGGAAGGTCGGGATACGCAGTATTTT; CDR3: CASSTPAGEGRDTQYF
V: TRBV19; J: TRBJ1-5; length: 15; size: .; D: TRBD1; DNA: TGTGCCAGTAGTTTTTGGACAGGGGGCAATCAGCCCCAGCATTTT; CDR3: CASSFWTGGNQPQHF
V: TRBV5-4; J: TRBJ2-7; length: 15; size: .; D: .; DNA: TGTGCCAGCAGCTTGTCAGGGGGAGGGTGGCACGAGCAGTACTTC; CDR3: CASSLSGGGWHEQYF
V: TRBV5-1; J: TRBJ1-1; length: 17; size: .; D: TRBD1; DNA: TGCGCCAGCAGCCAGGGGGACAGGGGGCGATTGAACACTGAAGCTTTCTTT; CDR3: CASSQGDRGRLNTEAFF
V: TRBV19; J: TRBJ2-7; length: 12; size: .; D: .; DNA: TGTGCCACCTTGGAACCCCCCTACGAGCAGTACTTC; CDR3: CATLEPPYEQYF
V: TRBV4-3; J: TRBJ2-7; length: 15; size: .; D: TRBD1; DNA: TGCGCCAGCAGCCAAGAGGCACAGGGGGCCTACGAGCAGTACTTC; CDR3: CASSQEAQGAYEQYF
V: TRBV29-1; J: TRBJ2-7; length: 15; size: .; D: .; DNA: TGCAGCGTCGTTGGGGGGGAACAGGGGACCTACGAGCAGTACTTC; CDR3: CSVVGGEQGTYEQYF
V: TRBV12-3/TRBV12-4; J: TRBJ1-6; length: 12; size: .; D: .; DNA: TGTGCCAGCAGTTTTGATAATTCACCCCTCCACTTT; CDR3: CASSFDNSPLHF
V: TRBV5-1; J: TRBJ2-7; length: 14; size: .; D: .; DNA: TGCGCCAGCAGCTTCGACTTTAGGGCCTACGAGCAGTACTTC; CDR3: CASSFDFRAYEQYF
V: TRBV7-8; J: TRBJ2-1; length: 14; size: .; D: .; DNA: TGTGCCAGCAGCTTAGCGGGCACGGGGAATGAGCAGTTCTTC; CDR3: CASSLAGTGNEQFF
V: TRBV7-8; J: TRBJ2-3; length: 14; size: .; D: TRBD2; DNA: TGTGCCAGCAGCTCAGTGGGAGGGCCAGATACGCAGTATTTT; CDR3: CASSSVGGPDTQYF
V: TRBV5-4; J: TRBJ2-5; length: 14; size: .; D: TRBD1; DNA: TGTGCCAGCAGCGAAGGACAGGTCGTCGAGACCCAGTACTTC; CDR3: CASSEGQVVETQYF
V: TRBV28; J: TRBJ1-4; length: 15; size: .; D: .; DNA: TGTGCCAGCAGTTTGAGCTTCAGGGTGGCTGAAAAACTGTTTTTT; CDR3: CASSLSFRVAEKLFF
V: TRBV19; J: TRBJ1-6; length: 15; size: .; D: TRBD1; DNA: TGTGCCAGTAGTAACCAGGGGGCGAATAATTCACCCCTCCACTTT; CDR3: CASSNQGANNSPLHF
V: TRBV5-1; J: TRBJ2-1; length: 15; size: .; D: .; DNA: TGCGCCAGCAGCTTGTCTAGAATCTCCTACAATGAGCAGTTCTTC; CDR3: CASSLSRISYNEQFF
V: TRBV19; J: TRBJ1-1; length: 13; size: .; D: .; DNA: TGTGCCAGTACCCCGAGCGGCTACACTGAAGCTTTCTTT; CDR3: CASTPSGYTEAFF
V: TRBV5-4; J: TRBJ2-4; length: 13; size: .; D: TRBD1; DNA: TGTGCCAGCAGCCAGGGACAGGGGAACATTCAGTACTTC; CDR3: CASSQGQGNIQYF
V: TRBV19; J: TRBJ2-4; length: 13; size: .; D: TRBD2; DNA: TGTGCCAGTAGCACAGGACTAGCGAACATTCAGTACTTC; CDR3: CASSTGLANIQYF
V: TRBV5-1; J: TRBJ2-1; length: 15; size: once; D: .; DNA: TGCGCCAGCAGCTTTACACGGCCCGGGCACAATGAGCAGTTCTTC; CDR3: CASSFTRPGHNEQFF
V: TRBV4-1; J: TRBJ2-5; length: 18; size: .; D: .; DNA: TGCGCCAGCAGCCAAGCCGTAATGGGGAGAGCGCGGTCAGAGACCCAGTACTTC; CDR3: CASSQAVMGRARSETQYF